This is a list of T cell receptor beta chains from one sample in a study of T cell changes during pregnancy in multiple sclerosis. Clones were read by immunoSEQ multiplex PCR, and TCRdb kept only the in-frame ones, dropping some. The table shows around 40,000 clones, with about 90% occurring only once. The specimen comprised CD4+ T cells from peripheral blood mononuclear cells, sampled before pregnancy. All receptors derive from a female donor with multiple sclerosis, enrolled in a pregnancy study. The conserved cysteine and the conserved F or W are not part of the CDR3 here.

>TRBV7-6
ASSLTGDTEAF
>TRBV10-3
AISLTGDGADTQY
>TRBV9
ASSPRAQKEDTQY
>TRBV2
ASSFGQLMNTEAF
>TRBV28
ASSVGGGQGQYEQY
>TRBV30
AWWRLGTGGTEAF
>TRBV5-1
ASSLVLAGTYNEQF
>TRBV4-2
ASSQEERGGIDTQY
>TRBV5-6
ASSLADRGNSPLH
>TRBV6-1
ASQPGGTDTQY
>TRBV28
ASSEGGRWGGYT
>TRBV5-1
ASSPGTGPYEQY
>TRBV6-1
ASQSQTGNYGYT
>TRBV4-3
ASSQDPPGRVNTEAF
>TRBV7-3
ASSFGTSGANEQF
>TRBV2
ASGTLARDTQY
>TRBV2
ASSALGGRESPLH
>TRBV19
ASSIRGQGTYGYT
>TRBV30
AWSVIDTEAF
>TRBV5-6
AVYHGRGRESTEAF
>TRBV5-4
ASSPGLAGVGGELF
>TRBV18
ASSPLQNQETQY
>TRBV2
ASRAVGSGNTIY
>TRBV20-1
SARVLETQY
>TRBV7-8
ASSLGLANQETQY
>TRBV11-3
ASSFGPSSYNEQF
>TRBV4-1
ASSQVRTGREAF
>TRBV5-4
ASSSQGTDEQY
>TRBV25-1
ASRTGPGELF
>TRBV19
ASRDRTHSNTEAF
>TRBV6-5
ASSHRGTEAF
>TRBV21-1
ASRLTGARNTEAF
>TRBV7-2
ASSSLAGGPDEQY
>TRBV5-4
ASSFNRGQNEQY
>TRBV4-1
ASSPPTPFYNEQF
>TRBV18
ASSPEGGYTEAF
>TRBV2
ASSEARRGQGGYGYT
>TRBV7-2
ASSSRTGAGSPLH
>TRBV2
ASSESSYNEQF
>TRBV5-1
ASSIRGLGETQY